This T cell receptor beta chain comes out of a study of control samples from healthy donors and cancer patients. Sequencing used immunoSEQ multiplex PCR; TCRdb keeps in-frame clones, though not all of them. Among about 120,000 clones listed, about 87% were seen once. CDR3 size: 15 residues. Trimming removed 2 bases at V and 5 bases at J, with 15 bases between. Germline V gene sequence: CDR1 SGHTA, CDR2 FQGNSA. The sequenced sample consisted of blood. The receptor was derived from a man younger than 40 in good health. V usage is TRBV7-2 and J usage is TRBJ1-2; tentatively, D is TRBD1 (5 bases). For the CDR3, the DNA is TGTGCCAGCAGCTTACAGTCGGGGGGTGGGTATGGCTACACCTTC. Protein product: CASSLQSGGGYGYTF.